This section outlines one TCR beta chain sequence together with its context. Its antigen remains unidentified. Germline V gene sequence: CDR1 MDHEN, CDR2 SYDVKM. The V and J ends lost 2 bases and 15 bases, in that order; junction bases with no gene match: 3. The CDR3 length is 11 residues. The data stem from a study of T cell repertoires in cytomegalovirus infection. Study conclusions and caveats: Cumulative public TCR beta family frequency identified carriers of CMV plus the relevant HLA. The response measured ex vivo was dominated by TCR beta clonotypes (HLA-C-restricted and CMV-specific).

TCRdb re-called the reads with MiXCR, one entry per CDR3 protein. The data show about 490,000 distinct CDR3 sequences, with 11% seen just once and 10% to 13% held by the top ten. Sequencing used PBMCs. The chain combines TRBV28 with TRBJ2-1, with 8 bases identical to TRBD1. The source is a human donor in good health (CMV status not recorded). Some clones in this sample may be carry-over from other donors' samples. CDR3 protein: CASSLRQGWFF. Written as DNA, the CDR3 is TGTGCCAGCAGTTTAAGACAGGGGTGGTTCTTC.